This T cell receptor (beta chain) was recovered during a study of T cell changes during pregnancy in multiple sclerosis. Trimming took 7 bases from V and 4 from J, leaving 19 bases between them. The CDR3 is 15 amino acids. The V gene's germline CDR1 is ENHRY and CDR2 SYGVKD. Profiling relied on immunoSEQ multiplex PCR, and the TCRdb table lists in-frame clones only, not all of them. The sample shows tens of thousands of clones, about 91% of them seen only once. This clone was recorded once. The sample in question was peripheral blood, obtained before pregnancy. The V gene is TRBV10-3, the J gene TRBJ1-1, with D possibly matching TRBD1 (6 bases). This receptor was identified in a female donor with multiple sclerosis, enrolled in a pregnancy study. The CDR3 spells CAITSRGGGGTEAFF. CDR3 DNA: TGTGCCATCACTTCTAGGGGGGGCGGGGGCACTGAAGCTTTCTTT.